A selection of T cell receptor beta chains follows, all from one sample in a study of tumor-infiltrating lymphocytes in oesophageal squamous cell carcinoma. TCRdb reanalysed the PCR reads using MiXCR and keeps one entry per CDR3 protein. The sample shows roughly 17,000 distinct CDR3 sequences, about 46% of them seen only once. Sequencing was done on a sample of esophageal tumor tissue. The source is a male donor with esophageal squamous cell carcinoma. Each CDR3 is given with its conserved first and last residue.

length,V,J,CDR3
15,TRBV7-8,TRBJ2-7,CASSRTSGSGYEQYF
14,TRBV7-2,NA,CASSAQVGPHEQYF
15,TRBV2,TRBJ2-1,CASKQGLAGYNEQFF
14,TRBV7-6,TRBJ2-6,CASSTGAGANVLTF
14,TRBV10-2,NA,CASRDPGQQETQYF
16,TRBV28,TRBJ2-1,CASSLMTSGAYNEQFF
13,TRBV2,TRBJ2-7,CASSDRGFNEQYF
14,TRBV28,TRBJ1-6,CASSSGQENSPLHF
15,TRBV28,TRBJ1-5,CASRVLGQGSQPQHF
15,TRBV12-3/TRBV12-4,TRBJ2-3,CASTWEPRLGDTQYF
13,TRBV6-1,TRBJ1-1,CASSLTGNTEAFF
14,TRBV12-3/TRBV12-4,TRBJ2-5,CASSLGGTQETQYF
15,TRBV6-1,NA,CASSQSGTPAYEQYF
13,TRBV12-3/TRBV12-4,NA,CASSLGQNYEQYF
15,TRBV7-3,TRBJ2-7,CASSFEASGSYEQYF
16,TRBV28,TRBJ1-2,CASSFRQGRVGYGYTF
13,TRBV7-9,TRBJ2-7,CASISTGGNEQYF
14,TRBV7-2,NA,CASSLDTGSYEQYF
16,TRBV7-8,TRBJ2-1,CASSLDGAPEYNEQFF
16,TRBV7-2,NA,CASSLGLAGGRYEQYF
15,TRBV7-6,NA,CASSPEERGDYEQYF
14,TRBV6-2/TRBV6-3,TRBJ1-5,CASNDRGSNQPQHF
18,TRBV7-6,TRBJ2-3,CASSLGRIRAGSTDTQYF
15,TRBV11-1,TRBJ2-7,CASSLAGRLASEQYF
13,TRBV12-3/TRBV12-4,NA,CASSEDTIREQYF
16,TRBV4-3,TRBJ1-2,CASSQEEGTWGYGYTF
14,TRBV11-2,TRBJ2-4,CASSLVGYNSPLHF